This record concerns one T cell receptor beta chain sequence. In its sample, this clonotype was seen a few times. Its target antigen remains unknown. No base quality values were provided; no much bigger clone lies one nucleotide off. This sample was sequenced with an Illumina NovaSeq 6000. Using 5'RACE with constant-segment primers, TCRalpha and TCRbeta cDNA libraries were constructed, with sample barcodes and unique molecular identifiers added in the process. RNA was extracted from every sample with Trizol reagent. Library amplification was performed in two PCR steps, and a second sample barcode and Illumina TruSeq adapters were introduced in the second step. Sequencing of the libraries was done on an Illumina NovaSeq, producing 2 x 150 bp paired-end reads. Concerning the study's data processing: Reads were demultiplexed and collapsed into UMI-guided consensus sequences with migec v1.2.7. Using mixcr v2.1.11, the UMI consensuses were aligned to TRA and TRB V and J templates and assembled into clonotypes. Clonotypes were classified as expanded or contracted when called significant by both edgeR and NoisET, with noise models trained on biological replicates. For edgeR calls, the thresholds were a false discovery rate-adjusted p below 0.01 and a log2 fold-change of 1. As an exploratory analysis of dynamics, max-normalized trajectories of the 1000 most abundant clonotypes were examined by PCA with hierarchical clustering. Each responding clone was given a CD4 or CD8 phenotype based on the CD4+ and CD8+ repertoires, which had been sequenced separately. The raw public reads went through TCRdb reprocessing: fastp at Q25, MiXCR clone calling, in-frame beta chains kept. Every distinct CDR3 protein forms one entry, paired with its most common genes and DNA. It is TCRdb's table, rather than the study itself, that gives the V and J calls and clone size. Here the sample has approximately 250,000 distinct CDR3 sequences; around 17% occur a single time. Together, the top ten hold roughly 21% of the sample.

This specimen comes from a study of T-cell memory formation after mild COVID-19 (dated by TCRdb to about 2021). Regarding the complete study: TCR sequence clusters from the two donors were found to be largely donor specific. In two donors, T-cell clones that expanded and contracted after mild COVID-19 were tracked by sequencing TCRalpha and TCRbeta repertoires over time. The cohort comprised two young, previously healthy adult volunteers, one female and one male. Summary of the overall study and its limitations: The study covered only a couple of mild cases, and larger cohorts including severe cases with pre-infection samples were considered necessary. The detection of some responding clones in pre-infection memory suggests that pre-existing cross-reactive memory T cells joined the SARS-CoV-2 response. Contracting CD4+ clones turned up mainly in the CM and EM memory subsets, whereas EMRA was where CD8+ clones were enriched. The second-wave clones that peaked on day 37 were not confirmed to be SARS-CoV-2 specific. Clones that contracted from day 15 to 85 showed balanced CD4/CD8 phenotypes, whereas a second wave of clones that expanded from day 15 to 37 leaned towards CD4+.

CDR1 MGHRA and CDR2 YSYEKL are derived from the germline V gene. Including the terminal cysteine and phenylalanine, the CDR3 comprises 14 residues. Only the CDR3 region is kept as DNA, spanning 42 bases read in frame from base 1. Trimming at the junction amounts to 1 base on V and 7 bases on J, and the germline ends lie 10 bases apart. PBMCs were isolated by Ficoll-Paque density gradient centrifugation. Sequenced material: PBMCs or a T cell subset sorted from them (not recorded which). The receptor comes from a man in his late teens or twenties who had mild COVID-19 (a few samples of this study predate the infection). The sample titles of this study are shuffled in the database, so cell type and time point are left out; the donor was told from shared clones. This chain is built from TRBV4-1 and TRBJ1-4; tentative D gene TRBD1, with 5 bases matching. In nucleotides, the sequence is TGCGCCAGCAGCCAAGGCTACGGGGGTGAAAAACTGTTTTTT. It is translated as CASSQGYGGEKLFF.